Following are 30 T cell receptor beta chains from one sample sequenced in a study of shared clonotypes between healthy human individuals. Naive CD8 cells lacked CD45RO and underwent positive selection for CCR7, leaving out terminally differentiated effector memory CD45RA+ cells. Clones were sequenced by immunoSEQ multiplex PCR, and TCRdb holds only the in-frame ones, with some missing. The sample carries roughly 2 million clones, about 95% recorded once. Source material: naive CD8+ T cells sorted from blood. These receptors were taken from a man aged 18 to 30 in good health.

This clone was detected only a few times. The chain recombines TRBV19 with TRBJ2-7; unclear D gene. In germline, CDR1 is LNHDA, CDR2 SQIVND (reference sequence). Between the trimmed V and J ends, which lost 4 bases and 3 bases, there was a span of 10 bases. The CDR3 extends over 13 amino acids. In nucleotides, the CDR3 is TGTGCCAGTAGTAGAGGACGGGTCTACGAGCAGTACTTC. It yields the protein CASSRGRVYEQYF.

V is TRBV5-6 and J is TRBJ1-6, with a weak D call TRBD1 (5 bases). This CDR3 is built from 14 residues. The ends were cut back, 4 bases at V and 3 bases at J, with 8 bases in the middle. CDR1 SGHDT and CDR2 YYEEEE come from the germline V gene. This chain's CDR3 is CASSATDYNSPLHF. In DNA form, the CDR3 reads TGTGCCAGCAGCGCGACAGACTATAATTCACCCCTCCACTTT.

The CDR3 coding sequence is TGTGCCAACATACTCGGGGGAGTCAGAGAGACCCAGTACTTC. It yields the protein CANILGGVRETQYF. The chain carries TRBV9 and TRBJ2-5; D possibly corresponds to TRBD2 (6 bases). V lost 9 bases, J lost 4 bases, and 19 bases lay in between. The germline V gene encodes CDR1 SGDLS and CDR2 YYNGEE. The CDR3 is made up of 14 amino acids.

On this clone: This sample includes further DNA sequences coding for the same CDR3. The chain couples TRBV4-1 to TRBJ1-3; D not resolved. V was trimmed by 0 bases and J by 2 bases, leaving 8 bases between them. The CDR3 contains 15 residues. Germline V gene data show CDR1 as MGHRA and CDR2 as YSYEKL. CDR3 DNA sequence: TGCGCCAGCAGCCAAGACCCCGCGCCTGGAAACACCATATATTTT. Translated: CASSQDPAPGNTIYF.

The count of this clone is one. This chain links TRBV27 with TRBJ2-7; possible D gene TRBD2, 6 bases. The V gene lost 7 bases and the J gene lost 1 base, with 11 bases spanning the gap. CDR1 and CDR2 from the germline V gene are MNHEY and SMNVEV (reference sequence). The CDR3 is 13 residues long. CDR3 sequence (DNA): TGTGCCAGCACTGGGGGGACGTCCTACGAGCAGTACTTC. Amino acids: CASTGGTSYEQYF.

Worth noting for this clone: Other DNA sequences from this sample encode an identical CDR3 as well. V usage is TRBV4-1 and J usage is TRBJ2-7, with D unclear. CDR1 is MGHRA, CDR2 YSYEKL, per germline. The CDR3 consists of 13 residues. V was trimmed by 1 base and J by 2 bases, leaving 6 bases between them. The CDR3 region has the DNA TGCGCCAGCAGCCAAGTTCCGCCCTACGAGCAGTACTTC. Amino acid sequence: CASSQVPPYEQYF.

This sequence joins TRBV6-5 and TRBJ2-7; D not certain. Trimming pared 0 bases from V and 2 bases from J, leaving 8 bases between. The germline V gene encodes CDR1 MNHEY and CDR2 SVGAGI. The CDR3 is 14 amino acids. CDR3 region: CASSYSWDPYEQYF. Here the CDR3 DNA reads TGTGCCAGCAGTTACTCGTGGGATCCCTACGAGCAGTACTTC.

The chain carries TRBV2 and TRBJ1-5; unclear D gene. The CDR3 is made up of 15 amino acids. Germline loops: CDR1 SNHLY, CDR2 FYNNEI. V shed 7 bases and J shed 0 bases, with 13 bases lying between them. The CDR3 nucleotides are TGTGCCAGCAAGTCAGGTATATTTAGCAATCAGCCCCAGCATTTT. Translating gives CASKSGIFSNQPQHF.

Turning to this clone: Other DNA sequences in this sample translate to the same CDR3. V usage is TRBV18 and J usage is TRBJ2-3; D may be TRBD1 or TRBD2 (6 bases each). Germline CDR1 KGHSH, CDR2 LQKENI. This CDR3 comprises 14 residues. The V and J ends lost 3 bases and 4 bases respectively, with 11 bases between them. DNA of the CDR3: TGTGCCAGCTCACCTACAGGGAGGCCAGATACGCAGTATTTT. Translation gives CASSPTGRPDTQYF.

In regard to this clone: A much larger clone is a single base away; this may be a read error. Other DNA sequences in the sample encode the same CDR3. The chain employs TRBV11-2 and TRBJ1-1; the D gene is possibly TRBD1 (6 bases). The CDR3 length is 14 residues. Germline loops: CDR1 SGHAT, CDR2 FQNNGV. Trimming removed 1 base from V and 0 bases from J, with 6 bases in between. This chain's CDR3 is CASSLAGVNTEAFF. The CDR3 nucleotides read TGTGCCAGCAGCTTAGCAGGGGTGAACACTGAAGCTTTCTTT.

J is TRBJ2-5 and V is TRBV6-5; D is possibly TRBD2 (6 bases). CDR1 is MNHEY and CDR2 is SVGAGI in the germline V gene. V was trimmed by 2 bases and J by 1 base, leaving 11 bases between them. This CDR3 is built from 15 residues. This CDR3 is CASSYGAGIQETQYF. Written as DNA, the CDR3 is TGTGCCAGCAGTTACGGGGCGGGGATCCAAGAGACCCAGTACTTC.

The chain has TRBV2 and TRBJ2-7, with no clear D. V gave up 8 bases and J gave up 2 bases, with 13 bases separating them. CDR1 and CDR2 (germline): SNHLY, FYNNEI. The CDR3 totals 13 residues. The CDR3 nucleotides read TGTGCCAGCTCTTCCGACGCGACCTACGAGCAGTACTTC. Translated: CASSSDATYEQYF.

V usage is TRBV9 and J usage is TRBJ1-5; D perhaps matches TRBD1 (5 bases). Germline CDR1 is SGDLS and CDR2 is YYNGEE. The length of the CDR3 is 18 residues. V was shortened by 6 bases and J by 6 bases, with 28 bases between the two germline ends. The CDR3 loop is CASKVHRNVGRGTQPQHF. The CDR3, as DNA: TGTGCCAGCAAGGTCCACCGTAACGTGGGACGCGGGACTCAGCCCCAGCATTTT.

This clone was counted a single time. The chain is built from TRBV4-1 and TRBJ2-7, with 10 bases that match TRBD2. With 1 base clipped from V and 6 bases from J, the junction kept 6 bases outside the gene matches. Germline CDR1 is MGHRA and CDR2 is YSYEKL. The length of the CDR3 is 15 residues. In DNA, the CDR3 is TGCGCCAGCAGCCAAGGAACGGGACTAGCGCGCGAGCAGTACTTC. Amino acids: CASSQGTGLAREQYF.

CDR3 nucleotide sequence: TGTGCCACCAGCAGAGGTGGGGTACAGGGGTCAGATTCACCCCTCCACTTT. It encodes CATSRGGVQGSDSPLHF. The genes are TRBV15 and TRBJ1-6, with TRBD1 identical over 7 bases. V lost 1 base to trimming and J lost 8 bases; unmatched junction nucleotides: 11. The germline V gene has CDR1 LNHNV and CDR2 YYDKDF (reference sequence). CDR3 length: 17 amino acids.

The rearrangement uses TRBV5-5 and TRBJ1-1; D call uncertain. Germline CDR1 and CDR2: SGHKS and YYEKEE (reference sequence). This CDR3 has 11 residues. Trimming removed 4 bases at V and 1 base at J, with 2 bases between. The CDR3 loop is CASSPNTEAFF. The CDR3 DNA follows: TGTGCCAGCAGCCCGAACACTGAAGCTTTCTTT. The whole variable domain, remainder taken from reference TRBV5-5 and TRBJ1-1, is DAGVTQSPTHLIKTRGQQVTLRCSPISGHKSVSWYQQVLGQGPQFIFQYYEKEERGRGNFPDRFSARQFPNYSSELNVNALLLGDSALYLCASSPNTEAFFGQGTRLTVV.

For this clone: Distinct nucleotide sequences in the sample also encode this CDR3. The V call is TRBV27, the J call TRBJ2-7; no clear D. The germline CDR1 and CDR2 sequences are MNHEY and SMNVEV (reference sequence). The CDR3 length is 13 residues. V lost 2 bases to trimming and J lost 3 bases, with 8 bases between them. CDR3 coding DNA: TGTGCCAGCAGTTTAGTGGGGAACTACGAGCAGTACTTC. Encoded protein: CASSLVGNYEQYF.

This rearrangement joins TRBV11-2 to TRBJ2-1; 8 nucleotides align to TRBD2. The CDR3 spans 16 residues. Germline-derived CDR1 and CDR2 are SGHAT and FQNNGV. Unmatched junction bases numbered 9, after V lost 4 bases and J lost 4 bases. CDR3 residues: CASSSSGTRLYNEQFF. The CDR3 DNA reads as TGTGCCAGCAGCTCCTCCGGGACTAGGCTGTACAATGAGCAGTTCTTC.

V gene TRBV21-1 combines with J gene TRBJ2-7; the table's D call of TRBD2 was not tested on the DNA. TRBV21-1 is labeled a pseudogene. This CDR3 spans 18 amino acids. This chain's CDR3 is CASSKRGRTSGLTYEQYF. DNA of the CDR3: TGTGCCAGCAGCAAAAGGGGAAGGACTAGCGGGCTAACCTACGAGCAGTACTTC.

A single count supports this clone. The genes are TRBV6-5 and TRBJ2-1; 9 positions match TRBD2. The V and J ends lost 10 bases and 4 bases, in that order; junction bases with no gene match: 11. The CDR3 contains 15 residues. The germline V gene has CDR1 MNHEY and CDR2 SVGAGI. The CDR3 region has the DNA TGTGCCACAATCCCATCGGGACTAGCATACAATGAGCAGTTCTTC. Its protein is CATIPSGLAYNEQFF.

V gene TRBV6-6 combines with J gene TRBJ2-3, with 9 bases matching TRBD2. The CDR3 has 14 amino acids. Germline trimming cut 2 bases from V and 6 bases from J; bases unmatched to any gene: 3. Germline V gives CDR1 MNHNY, CDR2 SVGAGI (reference sequence). The CDR3 loop reads CASSYAGGRDTQYF. The CDR3 nucleotides are TGTGCCAGCAGTTACGCGGGGGGGCGGGATACGCAGTATTTT.

For this clone: The same CDR3 can be traced to other DNA sequences in this sample. The genes are TRBV19 and TRBJ2-7, with 8 bases aligning to TRBD1. This CDR3 comprises 12 residues. Losses at the gene ends were 6 bases for V and 5 bases for J; bases not matched to a gene: 3. Germline V gene data show CDR1 as LNHDA and CDR2 as SQIVND (reference sequence). Written as DNA, the CDR3 is TGTGCCAGTAGCCCGACAGGGGACGAGCAGTACTTC. Its translation is CASSPTGDEQYF.

On this clone: The same CDR3 can be traced to other DNA sequences in this sample. The chain recombines TRBV5-6 with TRBJ2-2; either TRBD1 or TRBD2 may supply D (5 bases each). Germline CDR1 reads SGHDT; CDR2 reads YYEEEE. The V gene lost 4 bases and the J gene lost 6 bases, with 10 bases spanning the gap. The CDR3 is made up of 13 amino acids. CDR3 DNA sequence: TGTGCCAGCAGCCTTGGGGGATCCGGGGAGCTGTTTTTT. Translated, it gives CASSLGGSGELFF.

J is TRBJ1-4 and V is TRBV28; D unresolved. The germline V gene encodes CDR1 MDHEN and CDR2 SYDVKM. V was cut by 5 bases and J by 4 bases, with 17 bases left in between. This CDR3 is built from 16 residues. The CDR3 sequence is CASSIHDGLGNEKLFF. In DNA form, the CDR3 reads TGTGCCAGCAGTATCCATGACGGCCTCGGTAATGAAAAACTGTTTTTT. The full variable domain, rest sourced from reference TRBV28 and TRBJ1-4, is DVKVTQSSRYLVKRTGEKVFLECVQDMDHENMFWYRQDPGLGLRLIYFSYDVKMKEKGDIPEGYSVSREKKERFSLILESASTNQTSMYLCASSIHDGLGNEKLFFGSGTQLSVL.

V gene TRBV5-4 combines with J gene TRBJ2-2; 10 positions match TRBD1. Germline CDR1 SGHNT, CDR2 YYREEE (reference sequence). Losses at the gene ends were 4 bases for V and 4 bases for J; bases not matched to a gene: 7. The CDR3 totals 16 residues. The CDR3 here is CASSRDRGLITGELFF. The CDR3 nucleotides read TGTGCCAGCAGCCGAGACAGGGGGCTGATCACCGGGGAGCTGTTTTTT. Based on the CDR3 plus reference TRBV5-4 and TRBJ2-2, the full variable domain is ETGVTQSPTHLIKTRGQQVTLRCSSQSGHNTVSWYQQALGQGPQFIFQYYREEENGRGNFPPRFSGLQFPNYSSELNVNALELDDSALYLCASSRDRGLITGELFFGEGSRLTVL.

Ten or more counts support this clone. The chain couples TRBV30 to TRBJ1-1; a weak D match, TRBD1 (6 bases). V lost 3 bases, J lost 11 bases, and 13 bases lay in between. The CDR3 covers 11 residues. Germline CDR1 and CDR2: GTSNPN and SVGIG (reference sequence). This CDR3 reads CAWRATGGAFF. Written as DNA, the CDR3 is TGTGCCTGGAGGGCGACAGGTGGGGCTTTCTTT.

This chain's CDR3 is CASWDLVLPYEQYF. Here the CDR3 DNA reads TGCGCCAGCTGGGACCTCGTCTTACCGTACGAGCAGTACTTC. The rearrangement joins TRBV10-2 to TRBJ2-7; possibly TRBD1 or TRBD2 for D (5 bases each). Per germline, CDR1 WSHSY and CDR2 SAAADI. With 8 bases removed from V and 4 bases from J, the gap between germline ends came to 18 bases. There are 14 residues in the CDR3.

This rearrangement joins TRBV30 to TRBJ2-7; 9 bases fit TRBD1. CDR1 GTSNPN and CDR2 SVGIG come from the germline V gene (reference sequence). Trimming took 5 bases from V and 1 from J; bases not matched to a gene: 6. CDR3 length equals 14 residues. In DNA, the CDR3 is TGTGCCTGGCGCCGGGACAGGGCTTCCTACGAGCAGTACTTC. It encodes CAWRRDRASYEQYF.

This clone occurred once. The J gene is TRBJ2-7, the V gene TRBV5-4, with TRBD1 matching 10 bases. Germline V gene sequence: CDR1 SGHNT, CDR2 YYREEE (reference sequence). CDR3 length: 15 residues. V gave up 1 base and J gave up 3 bases; unmatched junction bases: 4. DNA for the CDR3: TGTGCCAGCAGCTTGACGGGGACAGGGGACTACGAGCAGTACTTC. Translated, it gives CASSLTGTGDYEQYF.

This clone occurred once. This sequence joins TRBV5-6 and TRBJ2-7, with 9 nucleotides matching TRBD1. The germline V gene encodes CDR1 SGHDT and CDR2 YYEEEE. J was trimmed by 4 bases and V by 4 bases; bases with no gene match: 12. This CDR3 is built from 16 residues. DNA for the CDR3: TGTGCCAGCAGCCCGCTGGGACAGGGTAAAACATACGAGCAGTACTTC. Protein: CASSPLGQGKTYEQYF.